This is a list of T cell receptor beta chains from one sample in a study of regulatory T cells in long-lasting Graves disease. TCRdb used MiXCR to reprocess the multiplex PCR reads, holding one entry per CDR3 protein. The sample lists a few hundred thousand distinct CDR3 sequences, about 10% occurring once. The data were also submitted as part of a second study, on T cells in Graves' hyperthyroidism and ophthalmopathy.

The material sequenced was peripheral blood mononuclear cells (PBMCs), taken at new diagnosis, from a patient treated with antithyroid drugs. Source of these receptors: a woman aged 18-30 years with Graves disease. CDR3s include the opening cysteine and the closing phenylalanine or tryptophan. The order of the fields is clone size, V gene, CDR3 protein. Clone size is shown for a subset of rows, as once, few, many or a class of expanded clone.

>many|TRBV12-3/TRBV12-4
CASSFRLDPNYGYTF
>.|TRBV6-2/TRBV6-3
CASSERYRGLDYGYTF
>.|TRBV12-3/TRBV12-4
CASTMGLAGERETQYF
>.|TRBV24-1
CATSGGDSGELFF
>many|TRBV9
CASSNSAGDTQYF
>few|TRBV20-1
CSARESAGGLGGPNTQYF
>few|TRBV7-6
CASSLLSQETQYF
>many|TRBV6-2/TRBV6-3
CASSFTSGGAYGELFF
>many|TRBV3-1
CASSQDPEEETQYF
>many|TRBV7-2
CASSLGSGQGKGNEQFF
>many|TRBV3-1
CASSQDPDTEAFF
>.|TRBV7-9
CASSLVLSGSTYEQYF
>.|TRBV4-1
CASSQVDMGLSYNEQFF
>few|TRBV5-5
CASSYSGDQPQHF
>many|TRBV7-2
CASEAWRAGELFF
>.|TRBV6-5
CASSLSPGPYGYTF
>many|TRBV7-9
CASSLGQGPNEKLFF
>.|TRBV14
CASSAQPHSSYNEQFF
>many|TRBV30
CAWNPNRNEQFF
>few|TRBV18
CASSPPSGSFGEQFF
>.|TRBV7-2
CASSLVGQEKLFF
>many|TRBV6-2/TRBV6-3
CASSYSVPTSGSIEQFF
>many|TRBV20-1
CSASLTSLETQYF
>few|TRBV27
CASRSRQGQETQYF
>many|TRBV4-3
CASRDRPTLGEQFF
>few|TRBV6-2/TRBV6-3
CASSYRREGHDEQFF
>few|TRBV19
CASRPGPITLKAPSNQPQHF
>many|TRBV28
CASMLGTSGLTDTQYF
>many|TRBV7-2
CASRPSGGSYEQYF
>.|TRBV6-1
CASSTEPLNTGELFF
>.|TRBV11-2
CASRRMNQVSYNEQFF